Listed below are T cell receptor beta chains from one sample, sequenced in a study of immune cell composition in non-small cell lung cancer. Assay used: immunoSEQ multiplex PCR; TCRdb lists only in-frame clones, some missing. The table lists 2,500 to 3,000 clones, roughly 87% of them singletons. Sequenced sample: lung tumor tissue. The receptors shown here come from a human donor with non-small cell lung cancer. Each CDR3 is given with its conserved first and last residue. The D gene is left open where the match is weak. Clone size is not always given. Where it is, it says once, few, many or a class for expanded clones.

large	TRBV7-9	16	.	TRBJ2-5	CASSPNLGWAQETQYF	TGTGCCAGCAGCCCGAACCTCGGTTGGGCCCAAGAGACCCAGTACTTC
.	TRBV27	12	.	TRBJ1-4	CASSRYNEKLFF	TGTGCCAGCAGCCGGTATAATGAAAAACTGTTTTTT
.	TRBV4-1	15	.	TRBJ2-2	CASSQESRNTGELFF	TGCGCCAGCAGCCAAGAATCGAGGAACACCGGGGAGCTGTTTTTT
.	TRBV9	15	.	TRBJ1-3	CASSGWDIGGNTIYF	TGTGCCAGCAGCGGATGGGACATCGGCGGGAACACCATATATTTT
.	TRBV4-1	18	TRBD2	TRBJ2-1	CASSQAPALAGGYNEQFF	TGCGCCAGCAGCCAAGCTCCCGCACTAGCGGGAGGGTACAATGAGCAGTTCTTC
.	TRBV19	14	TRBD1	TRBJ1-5	CASNDRASNQPQHF	TGTGCCAGTAATGACAGGGCTAGCAATCAGCCCCAGCATTTT
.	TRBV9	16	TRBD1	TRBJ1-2	CASSVATGAPNYGYTF	TGTGCCAGCAGCGTAGCTACAGGGGCACCTAACTATGGCTACACCTTC
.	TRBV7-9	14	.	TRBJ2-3	CASSIGGDTDTQYF	TGTGCCAGCAGTATCGGAGGAGACACAGATACGCAGTATTTT
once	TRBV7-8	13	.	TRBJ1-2	CASSRTGSRGYTF	TGTGCCAGCAGCCGTACGGGGTCGAGAGGCTACACCTTC
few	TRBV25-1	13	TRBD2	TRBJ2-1	CASTGLAGVEQFF	TGTGCCAGCACTGGACTAGCGGGAGTTGAGCAGTTCTTC
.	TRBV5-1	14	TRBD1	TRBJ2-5	CASSLTGDEETQYF	TGCGCCAGCAGCCTGACAGGGGACGAGGAGACCCAGTACTTC
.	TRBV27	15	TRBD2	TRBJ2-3	CASSVSSGSGNTQYF	TGTGCCAGCAGTGTGTCTAGCGGGAGTGGGAATACGCAGTATTTT
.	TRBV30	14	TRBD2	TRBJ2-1	CAWRKAGPDNEQFF	TGTGCCTGGAGGAAAGCGGGACCGGACAATGAGCAGTTCTTC
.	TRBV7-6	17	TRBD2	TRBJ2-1	CASSLAVTSGGRGEQFF	TGTGCCAGCAGCTTAGCTGTAACTAGCGGGGGCAGGGGTGAGCAGTTCTTC
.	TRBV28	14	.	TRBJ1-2	CASSWTRVFYGYTF	TGTGCCAGCAGCTGGACCAGGGTCTTCTATGGCTACACCTTC
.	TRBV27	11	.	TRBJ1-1	CASRFRAEAFF	TGTGCCAGCAGATTCAGGGCTGAAGCTTTCTTT
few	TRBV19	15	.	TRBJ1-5	CASSMSQGRNQPQHF	TGTGCCAGTAGTATGAGCCAGGGAAGGAATCAGCCCCAGCATTTT
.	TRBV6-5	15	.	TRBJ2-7	CASSSLRTRENEQYF	TGTGCCAGCAGTTCGTTGAGGACAAGGGAAAACGAGCAGTACTTC
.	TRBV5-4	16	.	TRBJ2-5	CASSLSQGGPWETQYF	TGTGCCAGCAGCTTGTCTCAGGGGGGACCGTGGGAGACCCAGTACTTC
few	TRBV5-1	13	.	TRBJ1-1	CASSSQGNTEAFF	TGCGCCAGCTCATCACAGGGAAACACTGAAGCTTTCTTT
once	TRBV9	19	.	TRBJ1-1	CASSATPTAGLTRHTEAFF	TGTGCCAGCAGCGCCACTCCCACCGCCGGGCTAACTAGGCACACTGAAGCTTTCTTT
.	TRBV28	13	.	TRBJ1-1	CASSLGRDTEAFF	TGTGCCAGCAGTTTGGGGAGGGACACTGAAGCTTTCTTT
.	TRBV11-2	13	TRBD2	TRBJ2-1	CASSRAGGNEQFF	TGTGCCAGCAGCCGAGCGGGGGGCAATGAGCAGTTCTTC
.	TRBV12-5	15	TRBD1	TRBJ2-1	CASGLGQGALNEQFF	TGTGCTAGTGGTCTCGGGCAGGGGGCGTTGAATGAGCAGTTCTTC
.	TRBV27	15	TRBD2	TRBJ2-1	CASRSGSYFVDEQFF	TGTGCCAGTAGAAGCGGGAGTTATTTTGTCGATGAGCAGTTCTTC
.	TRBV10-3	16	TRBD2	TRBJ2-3	CAISEGASGSTDTQYF	TGTGCCATCAGTGAAGGGGCTAGCGGGAGCACAGATACGCAGTATTTT
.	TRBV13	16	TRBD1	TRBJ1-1	CASSQLQGAVNTEAFF	TGTGCCAGCAGCCAACTACAGGGGGCGGTGAACACTGAAGCTTTCTTT
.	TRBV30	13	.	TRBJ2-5	CAWSPGTQETQYF	TGTGCCTGGAGTCCCGGGACACAAGAGACCCAGTACTTC
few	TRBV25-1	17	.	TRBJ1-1	CASSELRGGAERTEAFF	TGTGCCAGCAGTGAATTAAGGGGGGGCGCGGAGCGCACTGAAGCTTTCTTT
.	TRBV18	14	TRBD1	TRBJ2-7	CASSGRQGVYEQYF	TGTGCCAGCTCAGGGCGGCAGGGGGTCTACGAGCAGTACTTC
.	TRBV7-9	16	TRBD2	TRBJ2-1	CASSLSTSGRRYEQFF	TGTGCCAGCAGCCTCTCGACTAGCGGGAGGAGGTATGAGCAGTTCTTC
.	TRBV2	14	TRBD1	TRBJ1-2	CASSGTGDMDGYTF	TGTGCCAGCAGTGGGACAGGGGACATGGATGGCTACACCTTC
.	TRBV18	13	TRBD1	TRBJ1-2	CASSPEGAVGYTF	TGTGCCAGCTCACCGGAGGGGGCAGTTGGCTACACCTTC
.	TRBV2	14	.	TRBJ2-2	CASGRGTNTGELFF	TGTGCCAGCGGTCGCGGGACGAACACCGGGGAGCTGTTTTTT
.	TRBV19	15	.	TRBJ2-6	CASINRFSGANVLTF	TGTGCCAGTATAAACAGGTTCTCTGGGGCCAACGTCCTGACTTTC
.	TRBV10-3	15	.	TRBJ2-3	CAISESDSQLDTQYF	TGTGCCATCAGTGAGTCAGACAGCCAATTAGATACGCAGTATTTT
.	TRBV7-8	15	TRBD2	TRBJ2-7	CASSGAPSGSFEQYF	TGTGCCAGCAGCGGGGCGCCTAGCGGGAGTTTCGAGCAGTACTTC
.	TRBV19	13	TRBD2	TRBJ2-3	CASTSGRTDTQYF	TGTGCCAGTACTAGCGGGAGAACAGATACGCAGTATTTT
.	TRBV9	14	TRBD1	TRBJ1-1	CASSAGQGNTEAFF	TGTGCCAGCAGCGCGGGACAGGGGAACACTGAAGCTTTCTTT
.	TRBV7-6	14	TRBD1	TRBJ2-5	CASSSTGAGETQYF	TGTGCCAGCAGTTCGACAGGGGCGGGGGAGACCCAGTACTTC
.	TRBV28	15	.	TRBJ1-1	CASSLFAAGNTEAFF	TGTGCCAGCAGTTTATTTGCAGCAGGTAACACTGAAGCTTTCTTT
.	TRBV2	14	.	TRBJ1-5	CASSEGLLYRPQHF	TGTGCCAGCAGTGAAGGACTTTTGTACCGGCCCCAGCATTTT
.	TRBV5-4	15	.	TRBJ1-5	CASSLLPGGNQPQHF	TGTGCCAGCAGCTTGCTTCCAGGGGGCAATCAGCCCCAGCATTTT
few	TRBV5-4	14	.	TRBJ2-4	CASSPAGTKNIQYF	TGTGCCAGCAGCCCCGCGGGTACCAAAAACATTCAGTACTTC
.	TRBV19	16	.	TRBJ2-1	CASSIGTGVSYNEQFF	TGTGCCAGTAGTATAGGGACTGGGGTCTCCTACAATGAGCAGTTCTTC
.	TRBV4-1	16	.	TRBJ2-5	CASSQVWRQGQETQYF	TGCGCCAGCAGCCAAGTCTGGCGGCAGGGTCAAGAGACCCAGTACTTC
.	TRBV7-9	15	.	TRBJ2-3	CASSSLGVVTDTQYF	TGTGCCAGCAGCTCCCTCGGGGTGGTTACAGATACGCAGTATTTT
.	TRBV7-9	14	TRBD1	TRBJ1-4	CASSLTGANEKLFF	TGTGCCAGCAGCTTGACAGGGGCCAATGAAAAACTGTTTTTT
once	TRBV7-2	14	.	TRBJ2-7	CASSLRGGSYEQYF	TGTGCCAGCAGCTTAAGGGGCGGTAGCTACGAGCAGTACTTC
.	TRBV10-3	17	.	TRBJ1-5	CAISESPQKYSNQPQHF	TGTGCCATCAGTGAGTCTCCCCAGAAATATAGCAATCAGCCCCAGCATTTT
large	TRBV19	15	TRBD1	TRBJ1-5	CASSPGQGRNQPQHF	TGTGCCAGTTCCCCGGGACAGGGCAGGAATCAGCCCCAGCATTTT
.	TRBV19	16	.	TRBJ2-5	CASSIRIIGSQETQYF	TGTGCCAGTAGTATAAGGATCATTGGGAGCCAAGAGACCCAGTACTTC